This T cell receptor (beta chain) derives from a study of T-cell memory formation after mild COVID-19. Overall study findings and caveats: A subset of responding clones appeared in pre-infection memory, suggesting cross-reactive memory joined. The CD4+ clones that contracted clustered mainly within CM and EM, and the CD8+ clones concentrated in EMRA. Day 37-peaking second-wave clones had unconfirmed SARS-CoV-2 specificity.

TCRdb re-called the 5' RACE reads with MiXCR, one entry per CDR3 protein. This repertoire shows some 130,000 distinct CDR3 sequences, 16% found once; its top ten account for approximately 15%. This clonotype showed up just a few times. Its antigen is undetermined. This clonotype was obtained from an adult woman who had mild COVID-19 (a few samples of this study predate the infection). Cell type and time point are not known. The material sequenced was PBMCs or a T cell subset sorted from them (not recorded which).

The CDR3 loop is CSARGLAGSSTDTQYF. The CDR3 DNA is TGCAGTGCTAGAGGACTAGCGGGTTCTAGCACAGATACGCAGTATTTT. This sequence joins TRBV20-1 and TRBJ2-3; 10 nucleotides align to TRBD2. The CDR3 extends over 16 amino acids. Losses at the gene ends were 1 base for V and 0 bases for J; bases not matched to a gene: 4. Germline V gene lookup returns CDR1 DFQATT and CDR2 SNEGSKA (reference sequence).